This is a list of T cell receptor beta chains from one sample in a study of PD-1 blockade in classical Hodgkin lymphoma. Sequenced by immunoSEQ multiplex PCR; TCRdb stores in-frame clones only, minus some. The sample lists under 100,000 clones, approximately 88% occurring once. The specimen comprised peripheral blood mononuclear cells (PBMCs), sampled at baseline. These receptors came from a human donor with classical Hodgkin lymphoma. Each CDR3 is given with its conserved first and last residue. D genes are given only for firm matches. The size of a clone is reported for some rows only, either as once, few or many, or as a class for expanded clones.

j_gene	abundance	d_gene	v_gene	CDR3aa	CDR3nt
TRBJ2-7	-	-	TRBV7-2	CASSLGLSPNEQYF	TGTGCCAGCAGCTTAGGGCTAAGCCCTAACGAGCAGTACTTC
TRBJ2-7	-	-	TRBV19	CASSIGGGGVSVQYF	TGTGCCAGTAGTATAGGAGGAGGGGGCGTTTCAGTGCAGTACTTC
TRBJ1-5	-	-	TRBV7-2	CASSYGQLSNQPQHF	TGTGCCAGCAGCTACGGACAGCTGAGCAATCAGCCCCAGCATTTT
TRBJ2-3	-	-	TRBV5-6	CASSLQGPDTQYF	TGTGCCAGCAGCTTGCAGGGGCCAGATACGCAGTATTTT
TRBJ2-3	-	TRBD2	TRBV9	CASSLRLAGGDTQYF	TGTGCCAGCAGCCTCCGACTAGCTGGGGGAGATACGCAGTATTTT
TRBJ1-1	-	-	TRBV6-6	CASSTGMNTEAFF	TGTGCCAGCAGTACAGGGATGAACACTGAAGCTTTCTTT
TRBJ2-3	-	-	TRBV2	CASSAPRGTSATDTQYF	TGTGCCAGCAGTGCCCCGCGCGGGACCAGCGCAACAGATACGCAGTATTTT
TRBJ1-3	-	-	TRBV30	CAWSFRGAGNTIYF	TGTGCCTGGAGTTTCAGGGGTGCTGGAAACACCATATATTTT
TRBJ2-3	-	TRBD2	TRBV7-9	CASSLERPRGADTQYF	TGTGCCAGCAGCTTAGAGCGCCCTCGGGGGGCAGATACGCAGTATTTT
TRBJ2-4	-	-	TRBV7-9	CASSLVGENIQYF	TGTGCCAGCAGCTTAGTGGGGGAGAACATTCAGTACTTC
TRBJ2-2	-	TRBD2	TRBV5-4	CASKREANTGELFF	TGTGCCAGCAAGCGGGAGGCGAACACCGGGGAGCTGTTTTTT
TRBJ2-7	-	-	TRBV4-1	CASSQDQNRPYEQYF	TGCGCCAGCAGCCAAGACCAGAACAGGCCCTACGAGCAGTACTTC
TRBJ2-1	-	-	TRBV20-1	CSASRQNEQFF	TGCAGTGCTAGCCGGCAAAATGAGCAGTTCTTC
TRBJ2-7	-	TRBD1	TRBV2	CASSTGTGDYEQYF	TGTGCCAGCAGTACCGGGACAGGGGACTACGAGCAGTACTTC
TRBJ2-3	-	TRBD2	TRBV9	CASSVGTSGDTQYF	TGTGCCAGCAGCGTAGGGACTAGCGGAGATACGCAGTATTTT
TRBJ2-1	-	TRBD2	TRBV10-3	CAISVSSRGNSGRLRNEQFF	TGTGCCATCAGTGTGTCCAGCAGGGGGAATAGCGGGAGGCTAAGGAATGAGCAGTTCTTC
TRBJ2-1	-	-	TRBV7-9	CASRSTGGGYNEQFF	TGTGCCAGCAGATCTACAGGGGGGGGTTACAATGAGCAGTTCTTC
TRBJ2-1	-	-	TRBV7-9	CASSPAIF	TGTGCCAGCAGCCCCGCGATCTTC
TRBJ2-3	-	-	TRBV18	CASSPKAGTQYF	TGTGCCAGCTCACCAAAGGCTGGTACGCAGTATTTT
TRBJ1-5	-	TRBD1	TRBV10-3	CAISGQGASQPQHF	TGTGCCATCAGTGGACAGGGGGCGAGTCAGCCCCAGCATTTT
TRBJ2-1	-	-	TRBV18	CASSPRDLTNEQFF	TGTGCCAGCTCACCACGGGACCTCACTAATGAGCAGTTCTTC
TRBJ2-3	-	-	TRBV10-1	CASSPRTDTQYF	TGCGCCAGCAGTCCCCGCACAGATACGCAGTATTTT
TRBJ1-4	few	-	TRBV15	CATSRDREKLFF	TGTGCCACCAGCAGAGACAGGGAAAAACTGTTTTTT
TRBJ2-7	once	TRBD2	TRBV19	CASSIKGRERGYEQYF	TGTGCCAGTAGTATAAAGGGGCGGGAGAGGGGCTACGAGCAGTACTTC
TRBJ2-1	few	TRBD1	TRBV9	CASSGRGRTGAGGVSYNEQFF	TGTGCCAGCAGCGGGAGGGGACGGACAGGGGCTGGGGGAGTCTCCTACAATGAGCAGTTCTTC
TRBJ1-1	once	-	TRBV15	CATSRVKQGRDRNTEAFF	TGTGCCACCAGCAGAGTGAAGCAGGGGCGAGACAGGAACACTGAAGCTTTCTTT